The source of this T cell receptor beta chain is a study of T cell changes during pregnancy in multiple sclerosis. The V end was cut by 6 bases, the J end by 3 bases, with 11 bases between. Looked up from germline, CDR1 is MNHEY and CDR2 is SMNVEV (reference sequence). This CDR3 has 14 residues. Clones were sequenced by immunoSEQ multiplex PCR, and TCRdb holds only the in-frame ones, with some missing. The table includes tens of thousands of clones, less than 95% detected once. The chain couples TRBV27 to TRBJ1-4; no reliable D call. The TCR comes from a female donor in good health, enrolled as a control in a pregnancy study. The material sequenced was peripheral blood, taken in the third trimester of pregnancy. CDR3 nucleotides: TGTGCCAGCAGCGAGGGTTTTGCTAATGAAAAACTGTTTTTT. It specifies CASSEGFANEKLFF.